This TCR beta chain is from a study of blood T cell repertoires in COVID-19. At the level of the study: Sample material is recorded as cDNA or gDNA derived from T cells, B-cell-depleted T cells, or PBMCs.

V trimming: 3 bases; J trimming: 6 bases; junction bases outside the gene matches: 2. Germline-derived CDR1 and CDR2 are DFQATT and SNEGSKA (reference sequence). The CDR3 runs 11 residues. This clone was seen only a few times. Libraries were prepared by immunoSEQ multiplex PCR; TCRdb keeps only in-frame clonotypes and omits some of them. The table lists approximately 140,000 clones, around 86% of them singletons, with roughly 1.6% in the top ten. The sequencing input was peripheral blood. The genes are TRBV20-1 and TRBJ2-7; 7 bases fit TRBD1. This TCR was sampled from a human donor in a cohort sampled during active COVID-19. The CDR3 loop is CSARTGREQYF. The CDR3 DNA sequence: TGCAGTGCTAGGACAGGGCGCGAGCAGTACTTC.